The 7 T cell receptor beta chains in this list originate from one sample, sequenced in a study of T cells in Graves' hyperthyroidism and ophthalmopathy (dated by TCRdb to the late 2010s). To prepare the library, multiplex PCR was applied. TCRdb names Illumina HiSeq 2000 as the instrument used. The TCR beta CDR3 regions were amplified from RNA transcripts. The TCR CDR3 was subjected to a first round of RT-PCR using the HTBI primer set and the Qiagen OneStep RT-PCR kit. TCRdb reran the public reads through fastp at Q25 and MiXCR, keeping productive beta chains. Under each unique CDR3 protein, matching rows form one entry showing the most common genes and DNA. Present in this sample are fewer than 550,000 distinct CDR3 sequences, 15% to 17% of which were seen just once. The ten biggest clones cover 7.5% to 9% of the sample. Sequencing input: blood. These receptors all stem from a woman under 30 with Graves' hyperthyroidism.

This clonotype appeared many times. The rearrangement joins TRBV15 to TRBJ1-1, with TRBD1 as a possible D gene (5 bases). V was trimmed by 5 bases and J by 4 bases, leaving 8 bases between them. This CDR3 has 12 residues. The germline V gene encodes CDR1 LNHNV and CDR2 YYDKDF (reference sequence). The CDR3 loop is CATSLRGTEAFF. The CDR3 region has the DNA TGTGCCACCAGCCTGAGGGGCACTGAAGCTTTCTTT.

This clonotype appeared many times. The rearrangement uses TRBV5-1 and TRBJ2-7; D possibly uses TRBD1 or TRBD2 (7 bases each). Trimming removed 0 bases at V and 6 bases at J, with 13 bases between. This CDR3 contains 14 residues. Germline CDR1 SGHRS, CDR2 YFSETQ. CDR3 sequence: CASSLAGGDSEQYF. CDR3 DNA sequence: TGCGCCAGCAGCTTGGCAGGGGGGGATAGCGAGCAGTACTTC.

This clonotype was seen ten or more times. In DNA, the CDR3 is TGTGCCAGCAGCGTAGGGTATGGCTACACCTTC. This encodes CASSVGYGYTF. The chain is built from TRBV9 and TRBJ1-2; D gene ambiguous. The V gene lost 0 bases and the J gene lost 5 bases, with 2 bases spanning the gap. The germline V gene has CDR1 SGDLS and CDR2 YYNGEE. This CDR3 has 11 residues.

A few counts support this clonotype. The rearrangement links TRBV20-1 to TRBJ2-2; 12 nucleotides agree with TRBD2. The trim removed 5 bases at V and 7 bases at J, leaving 5 bases unmatched. Germline loops: CDR1 DFQATT, CDR2 SNEGSKA (reference sequence). The CDR3 totals 14 residues. CDR3 nucleotide sequence: TGCAGTGCTGCTAGCGGGGGGGTAGGCGGGGAGCTGTTTTTT. Protein product: CSAASGGVGGELFF.

This clonotype was observed many times. The chain employs TRBV11-3 and TRBJ2-5; a possible D gene is TRBD2 (6 bases). The CDR3 extends over 15 amino acids. Germline-derived CDR1 and CDR2 are SGHNT and YENEEA. Trimming cost V 5 bases and J 5 bases, with 18 bases left between them. CDR3: CASSRGKGGVETQYF. As DNA, the CDR3 is TGTGCCAGCAGCCGGGGAAAAGGAGGGGTTGAGACCCAGTACTTC.

This clonotype was observed many times. V gene TRBV6-5 combines with J gene TRBJ2-1, with D possibly being TRBD2 (6 bases). Germline CDR1 is MNHEY and CDR2 is SVGAGI. The CDR3 is made up of 15 amino acids. Between the trimmed V and J ends, which lost 2 bases and 7 bases, there was a span of 15 bases. CDR3 DNA sequence: TGTGCCAGCAGTTACCCGAGTAGCGGCGGGAATGAGCAGTTCTTC. This sequence encodes CASSYPSSGGNEQFF.

This clonotype was picked up many times. The V gene is TRBV30, the J gene TRBJ2-2; possibly TRBD1 or TRBD2 for D (5 bases each). Germline V CDR1 and CDR2: GTSNPN, SVGIG (reference sequence). The ends were cut back, 5 bases at V and 0 bases at J, with 10 bases in the middle. This CDR3 has 14 residues. The CDR3 DNA sequence: TGTGCCTGGGTCGGGACGGCGAACACCGGGGAGCTGTTTTTT. This translates into CAWVGTANTGELFF.